This TCR beta chain appears in the sequencing data of a study of blood T cell repertoires in COVID-19. In the authors' methods: Cell counts per sample came from amplifying reference gene primers. Libraries were prepared by immunoSEQ multiplex PCR; TCRdb keeps only in-frame clonotypes and omits some of them. That table gives V, J and clone size, and the DNA gave D and trimming. The data hold a few hundred thousand clones, with roughly 89% observed a single time. CDR3 length: 17 amino acids. V shed 0 bases and J shed 0 bases, with 12 bases lying between them. In germline, CDR1 is LNHNV, CDR2 YYDKDF (reference sequence).

The material sequenced was peripheral blood. The rearrangement joins TRBV15 to TRBJ1-3; D is ambiguous. The sequence was collected from a man aged 30-40 years with acute or convalescent COVID-19. CDR3 region: CATSRDLRPNSGNTIYF. The CDR3 coding sequence is TGTGCCACCAGCAGAGATCTGCGGCCGAACTCTGGAAACACCATATATTTT.